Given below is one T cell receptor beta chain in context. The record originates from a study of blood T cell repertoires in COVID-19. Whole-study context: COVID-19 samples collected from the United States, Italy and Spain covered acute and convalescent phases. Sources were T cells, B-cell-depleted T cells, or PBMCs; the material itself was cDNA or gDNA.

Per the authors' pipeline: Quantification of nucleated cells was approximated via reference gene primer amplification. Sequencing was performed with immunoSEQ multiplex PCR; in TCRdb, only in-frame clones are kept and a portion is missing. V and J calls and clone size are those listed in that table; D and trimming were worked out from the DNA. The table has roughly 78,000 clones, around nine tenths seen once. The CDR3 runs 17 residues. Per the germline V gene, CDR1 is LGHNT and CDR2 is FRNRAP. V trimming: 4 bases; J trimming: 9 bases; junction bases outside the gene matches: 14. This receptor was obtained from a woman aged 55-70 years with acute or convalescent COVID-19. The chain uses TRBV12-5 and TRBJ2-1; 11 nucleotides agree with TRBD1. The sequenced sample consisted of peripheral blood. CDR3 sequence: CASGSLLGTGGVGEQFF. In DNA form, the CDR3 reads TGTGCTAGTGGTTCTCTTCTCGGGACAGGGGGGGTCGGTGAGCAGTTCTTC.